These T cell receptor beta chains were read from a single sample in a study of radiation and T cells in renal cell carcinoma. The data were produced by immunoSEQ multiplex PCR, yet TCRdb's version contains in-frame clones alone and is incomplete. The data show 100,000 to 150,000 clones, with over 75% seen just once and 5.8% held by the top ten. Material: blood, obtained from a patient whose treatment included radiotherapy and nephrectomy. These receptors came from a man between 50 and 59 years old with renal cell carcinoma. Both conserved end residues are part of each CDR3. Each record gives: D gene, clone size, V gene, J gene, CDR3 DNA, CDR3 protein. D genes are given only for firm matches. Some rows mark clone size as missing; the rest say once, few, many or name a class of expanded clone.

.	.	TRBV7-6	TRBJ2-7	TGTGCCAGCAGCTTAGTCGCAGACAGTACCTACGAGCAGTACTTC	CASSLVADSTYEQYF
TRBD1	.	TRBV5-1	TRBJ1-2	TGCGCCAGCAGCCCGGGGACAGGGAAGGGCTATGGCTACACCTTC	CASSPGTGKGYGYTF
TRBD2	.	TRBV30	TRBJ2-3	TGTGCCTGGAGTGTACTAGCGGGGGGCACAGATACGCAGTATTTT	CAWSVLAGGTDTQYF
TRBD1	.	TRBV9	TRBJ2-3	TGTGCCAGCAGCACTCCGGGACAGGGTCCAGATACGCAGTATTTT	CASSTPGQGPDTQYF
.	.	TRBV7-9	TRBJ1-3	TGTGCCAGCAGCCCCCCTTCGGCAGCCTCTGGAAACACCATATATTTT	CASSPPSAASGNTIYF
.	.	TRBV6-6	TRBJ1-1	TGTGCCAGCAGTTACGTGATCGAGACTGAAGCTTTCTTT	CASSYVIETEAFF
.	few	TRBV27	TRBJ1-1	TGTGCCAGCAGTTTAGGCATTAGGAACACTGAAGCTTTCTTT	CASSLGIRNTEAFF
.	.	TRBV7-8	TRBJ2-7	TGTGCCAGCAGCACGTACAGGGGGGGCTACGAGCAGTACTTC	CASSTYRGGYEQYF
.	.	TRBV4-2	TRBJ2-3	TGTGCCAGCAGCCTTATCGACGATACGCAGTATTTT	CASSLIDDTQYF
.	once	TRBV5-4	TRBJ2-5	TGTGCCAGCAGCTTGAGTGGAACCCAAGAGACCCAGTACTTC	CASSLSGTQETQYF
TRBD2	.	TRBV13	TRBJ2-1	TGTGCCAGCAGCTACACCTTAGCGGGAGATTACAATGAGCAGTTCTTC	CASSYTLAGDYNEQFF
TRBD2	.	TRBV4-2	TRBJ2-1	TGTGCCAGCAGCCAAGAATCGGCCCTAGCGGGGGGGCCGGGTGAGCAGTTCTTC	CASSQESALAGGPGEQFF
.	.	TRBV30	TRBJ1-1	TGTGCCCGTAGGGAGGGGAACACTGAAGCTTTCTTT	CARREGNTEAFF
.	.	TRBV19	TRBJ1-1	TGTGCCAGTGACGGACGGGGGAACACTGAAGCTTTCTTT	CASDGRGNTEAFF
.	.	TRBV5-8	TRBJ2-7	TGTGCCAGCAGCTTGGGGGGCGCAATCGAGCAGTACTTC	CASSLGGAIEQYF
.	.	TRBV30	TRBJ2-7	TGTGCCTGGAGTGTAGTGGGTTACGAGCAGTACTTC	CAWSVVGYEQYF
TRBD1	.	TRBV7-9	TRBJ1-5	TGTGCCAGCACCTCAGGGGCCGGCAGGGGGCTTGGCAATCAGCCCCAGCATTTT	CASTSGAGRGLGNQPQHF
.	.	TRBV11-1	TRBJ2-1	TGTGCCAGCAGCCGCGACCGGTACAATGAGCAGTTCTTC	CASSRDRYNEQFF
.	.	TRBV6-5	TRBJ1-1	TGTGCCAGCAGTCACAGGGCAGGGGACACTGAAGCTTTCTTT	CASSHRAGDTEAFF
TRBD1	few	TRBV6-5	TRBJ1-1	TGTGCCAGCAGTTCCCTACAGGGGCGGGTCACTGAAGCTTTCTTT	CASSSLQGRVTEAFF
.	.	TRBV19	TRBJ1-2	TGTGCCAGTAGTACCGGGACGGGTTATGGCTACACCTTC	CASSTGTGYGYTF
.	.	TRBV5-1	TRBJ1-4	TGCGCCAGCAGCTTGATGAGGGGGGACGAAAAACTGTTTTTT	CASSLMRGDEKLFF
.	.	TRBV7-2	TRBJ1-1	TGTGCCAGCAGCTCGGGACAAAACACTGAAGCTTTCTTT	CASSSGQNTEAFF
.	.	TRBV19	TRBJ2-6	TGTGCCAGTAAGAGGGTAGGAACTGGGGCCAACGTCCTGACTTTC	CASKRVGTGANVLTF
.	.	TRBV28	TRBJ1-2	TGTGCCAGCAGCAATATTGACTTATATGGCTACACCTTC	CASSNIDLYGYTF
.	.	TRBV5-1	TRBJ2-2	TGCGCCAGCAGCTTTAGGGGCCAGATACGCACCGGGGAGCTGTTTTTT	CASSFRGQIRTGELFF
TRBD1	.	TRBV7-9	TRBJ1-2	TGTGCCAGCAGCTTAACACAGGGGGCGCGTGGCTACACCTTC	CASSLTQGARGYTF
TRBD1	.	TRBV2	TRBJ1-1	TGTGCCAGCAGTGAAGCGCCGCCTACGACAGGGGGAACTGAAGCTTTCTTT	CASSEAPPTTGGTEAFF
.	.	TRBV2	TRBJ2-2	TGTGCCAGCAGGAAACAGGGTGCGGAGGCCGGGGAGCTGTTTTTT	CASRKQGAEAGELFF
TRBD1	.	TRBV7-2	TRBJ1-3	TGTGCCAGCAGCGCGTTCCCACAGGGGTTCTCTGGAAACACCATATATTTT	CASSAFPQGFSGNTIYF
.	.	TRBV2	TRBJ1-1	TGTGCCAGCAGAGAGGGACGGGGGAACACTGAAGCTTTCTTT	CASREGRGNTEAFF
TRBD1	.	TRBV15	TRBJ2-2	TGTGCCACCAGCAGGGACAGGGGCACCGGGGAGCTGTTTTTT	CATSRDRGTGELFF
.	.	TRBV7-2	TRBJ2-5	TGTGCCAGCAGCTTGTCGGGGTCGAGTGGCCAAGAGACCCAGTACTTC	CASSLSGSSGQETQYF
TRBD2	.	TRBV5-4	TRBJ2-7	TGTGCCAGCAGCTGGGGGACTAGCGGGGGAAACTACGAGCAGTACTTC	CASSWGTSGGNYEQYF
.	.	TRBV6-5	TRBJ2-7	TGTGCCAGCAGTTACAGGGTAGGTGGCGAGCAGTACTTC	CASSYRVGGEQYF
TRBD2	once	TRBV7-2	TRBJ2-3	TGTGCCAGCAGCCCCCCGGGGGGGCGAGATACGCAGTATTTT	CASSPPGGRDTQYF
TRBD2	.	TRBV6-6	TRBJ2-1	TGTGCCGGACGGACTAGCGGGAGTCTAGATGAGCAGTTCTTC	CAGRTSGSLDEQFF
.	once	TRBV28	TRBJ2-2	TGTGCCAGCAGTTTATCCCGGGCAGGGGCCACCGGGGAGCTGTTTTTT	CASSLSRAGATGELFF
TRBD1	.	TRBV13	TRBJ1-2	TGTGCCAGCAGCTCGACCCGTATCGACAGGGAGTACTATGGCTACACCTTC	CASSSTRIDREYYGYTF
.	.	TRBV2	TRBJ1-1	TGTGCCAGCAGGAGGGGTCACGGAAACACTGAAGCTTTCTTT	CASRRGHGNTEAFF
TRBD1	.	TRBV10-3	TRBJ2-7	TGTGCCATCAGTGTTACTAGGACAGGGGGAAGTTCCTACGAGCAGTACTTC	CAISVTRTGGSSYEQYF
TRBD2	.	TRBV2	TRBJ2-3	TGTGCCAGCAGCGATAGCGGGGGGGCCAGGGATACGCAGTATTTT	CASSDSGGARDTQYF
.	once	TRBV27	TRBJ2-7	TGTGCCAGCCGGGGCCCCTACGAGCAGTACTTC	CASRGPYEQYF
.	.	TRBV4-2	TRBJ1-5	TGTGCCAGCAGCCAAGATCAAGGCAGCGAAAGGCCCCAGCATTTT	CASSQDQGSERPQHF
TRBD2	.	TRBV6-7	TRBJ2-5	TGTGCCAGCAGTTACCCGGCGGGGGACGTGGGTCGGGGAGAGACCCAGTACTTC	CASSYPAGDVGRGETQYF
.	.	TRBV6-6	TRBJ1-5	TGTGCCAGCAGTTACTCTTCGGTGGGGCGACAGCCCCAGCATTTT	CASSYSSVGRQPQHF
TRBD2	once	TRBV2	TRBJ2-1	TGTGCCAGCAGTGTACCCAGGACTAGCGGGAGCCTCTACAATGAGCAGTTCTTC	CASSVPRTSGSLYNEQFF
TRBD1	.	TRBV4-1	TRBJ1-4	TGCGCCAGCAGCCAATTAACAGGGGATTCGGCAACTAATGAAAAACTGTTTTTT	CASSQLTGDSATNEKLFF
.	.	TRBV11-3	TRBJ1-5	TGTGCCAGCAGCTTAGTCCAGGAGTATCAGCCCCAGCATTTT	CASSLVQEYQPQHF
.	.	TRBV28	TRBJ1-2	TGTGCCAGCAGACGACTATTACCCCAGGATGGCTACACCTTC	CASRRLLPQDGYTF